This T cell receptor (beta chain) was sequenced for a study of blood T cell repertoires in COVID-19. Turning to the study itself: T cells, B-cell-depleted T cells, or PBMCs supplied cDNA or gDNA.

CDR3 length equals 14 residues. Germline V gives CDR1 MDHEN, CDR2 SYDVKM. V lost 5 bases and J lost 2; bases outside the gene matches: 6. Assay: immunoSEQ multiplex PCR; the TCRdb copy retains only in-frame clones and omits some. Among a few hundred thousand clones listed, 84% were seen once. Everyone who took part was roughly 18 to 89 years old, and they came from roughly 25 US areas. Participants had their cohort set by participant-reported clinical history. Resolution of symptoms, clearance, or two negative PCRs was present in recovered Cohort 3 donors. Sequencing was done on a sample of PBMCs or T cells enriched from blood (not recorded which). This chain joins TRBV28 and TRBJ2-7; TRBD1 matches 7 bases. The origin of this receptor is a woman between 40 and 50 years old who had recovered from COVID-19. In DNA form, the CDR3 reads TGTGCCAGCAGTCCCGGGACAGTGACCTACGAGCAGTACTTC. Protein: CASSPGTVTYEQYF. The complete variable domain, with remaining parts taken from reference TRBV28 and TRBJ2-7, reads DVKVTQSSRYLVKRTGEKVFLECVQDMDHENMFWYRQDPGLGLRLIYFSYDVKMKEKGDIPEGYSVSREKKERFSLILESASTNQTSMYLCASSPGTVTYEQYFGPGTRLTVT.